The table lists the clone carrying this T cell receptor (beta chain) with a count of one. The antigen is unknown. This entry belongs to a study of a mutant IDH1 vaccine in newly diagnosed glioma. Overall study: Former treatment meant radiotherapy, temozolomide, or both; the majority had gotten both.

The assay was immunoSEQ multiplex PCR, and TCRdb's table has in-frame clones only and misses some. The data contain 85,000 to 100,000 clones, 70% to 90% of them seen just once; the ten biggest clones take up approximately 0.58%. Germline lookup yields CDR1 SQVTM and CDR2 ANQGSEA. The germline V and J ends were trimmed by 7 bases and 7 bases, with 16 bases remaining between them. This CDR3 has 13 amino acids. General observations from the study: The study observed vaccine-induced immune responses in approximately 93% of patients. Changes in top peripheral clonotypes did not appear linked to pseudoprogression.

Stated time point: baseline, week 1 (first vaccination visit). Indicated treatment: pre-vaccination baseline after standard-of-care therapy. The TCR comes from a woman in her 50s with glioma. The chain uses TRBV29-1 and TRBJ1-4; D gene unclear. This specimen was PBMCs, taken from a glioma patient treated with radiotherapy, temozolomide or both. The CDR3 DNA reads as TGCAGCGCCGAGGCACAGACGGGTGAAAAACTGTTTTTT. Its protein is CSAEAQTGEKLFF.